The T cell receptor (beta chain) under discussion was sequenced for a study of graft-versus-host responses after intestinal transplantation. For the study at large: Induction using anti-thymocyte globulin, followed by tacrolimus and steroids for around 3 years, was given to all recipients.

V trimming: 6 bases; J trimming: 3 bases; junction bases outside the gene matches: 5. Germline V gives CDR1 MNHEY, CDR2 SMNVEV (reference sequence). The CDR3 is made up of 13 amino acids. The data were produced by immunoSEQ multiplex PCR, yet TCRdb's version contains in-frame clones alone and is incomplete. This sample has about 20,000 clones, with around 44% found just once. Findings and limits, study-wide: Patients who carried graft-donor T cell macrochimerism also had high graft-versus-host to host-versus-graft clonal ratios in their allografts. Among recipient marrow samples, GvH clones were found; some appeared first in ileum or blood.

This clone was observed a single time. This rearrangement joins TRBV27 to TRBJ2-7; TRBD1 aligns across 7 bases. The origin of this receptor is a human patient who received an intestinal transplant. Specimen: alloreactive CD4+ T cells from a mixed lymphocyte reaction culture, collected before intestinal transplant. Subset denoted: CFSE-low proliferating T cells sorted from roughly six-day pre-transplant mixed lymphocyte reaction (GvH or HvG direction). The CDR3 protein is CASRSDRLYEQYF. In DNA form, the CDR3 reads TGTGCCAGCAGATCGGACAGGCTCTACGAGCAGTACTTC.